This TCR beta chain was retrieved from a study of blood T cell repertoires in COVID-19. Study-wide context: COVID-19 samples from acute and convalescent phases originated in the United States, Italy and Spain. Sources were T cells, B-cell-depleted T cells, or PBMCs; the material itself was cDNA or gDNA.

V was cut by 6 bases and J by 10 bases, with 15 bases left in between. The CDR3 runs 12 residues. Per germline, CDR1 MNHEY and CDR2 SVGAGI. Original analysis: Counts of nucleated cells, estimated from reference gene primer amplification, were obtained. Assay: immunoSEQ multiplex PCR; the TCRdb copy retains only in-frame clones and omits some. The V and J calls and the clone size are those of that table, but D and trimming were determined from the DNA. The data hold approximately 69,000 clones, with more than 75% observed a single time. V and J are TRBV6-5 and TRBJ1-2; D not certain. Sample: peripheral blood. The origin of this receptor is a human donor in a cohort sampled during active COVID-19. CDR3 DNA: TGTGCCAGCAGCCACCTAGCAAGCGACTACACCTTC. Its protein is CASSHLASDYTF.